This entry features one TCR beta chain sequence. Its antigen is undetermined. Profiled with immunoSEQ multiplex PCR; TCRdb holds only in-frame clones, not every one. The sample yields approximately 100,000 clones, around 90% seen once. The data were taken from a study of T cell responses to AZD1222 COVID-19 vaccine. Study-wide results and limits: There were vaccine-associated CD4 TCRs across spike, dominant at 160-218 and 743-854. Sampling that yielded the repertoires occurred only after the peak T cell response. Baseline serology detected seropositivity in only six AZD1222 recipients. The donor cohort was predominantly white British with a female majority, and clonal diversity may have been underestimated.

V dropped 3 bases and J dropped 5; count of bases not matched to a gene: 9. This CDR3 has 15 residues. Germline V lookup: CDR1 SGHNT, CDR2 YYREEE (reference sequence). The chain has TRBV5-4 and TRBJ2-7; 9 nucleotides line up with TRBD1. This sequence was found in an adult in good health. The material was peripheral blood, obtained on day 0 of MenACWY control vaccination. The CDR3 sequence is CASSSPGQGGDEQYF. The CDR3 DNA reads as TGTGCCAGCAGCTCCCCGGGACAGGGAGGAGACGAGCAGTACTTC.